The T cell receptor beta chain under discussion was sequenced for a study of T cell responses to AZD1222 COVID-19 vaccine (dated by TCRdb to the early 2020s). With respect to the entire study: AZD1222 recipients with second doses at about 4 weeks or about 12 weeks were pooled, because spike-specific TCR depth and breadth did not differ between schedules. A total of more than 230 trial participants underwent TCR sequencing, of whom roughly 210 had received two doses of AZD1222 and roughly 26 had received two doses of the MenACWY control vaccine. Trial participants were enrolled by age into subgroups of 18-55, 56-69 and 70-plus years, and around 150, 28 and 57 TCR-sequenced participants, respectively, were included in these subgroups.

The CDR3 regions of human TCRbeta chains were analyzed by immunosequencing. As for how the authors treated the data: Repertoire TCRs were matched against a reference library of SARS-CoV-2-specific TCRs generated with the MIRA antigen-specificity platform. Breadth was defined as the fraction of unique TCRs that were SARS-CoV-2-associated, and depth was defined as the fraction of total T cells that were SARS-CoV-2-associated. Using the MIRA data, every spike-specific TCR was mapped to the spike region that the TCR reacted to and assigned to either a CD4 or a CD8 class. Log10-transformed breadth and depth values were compared by one-way ANOVA with Sidak's multiple comparisons tests. Entries here come from immuneACCESS through TCRdb and include only in-frame sequences with V and J called. Some clones fail to appear in such tables; in the studies checked, an unresolved V gene covers under half of the shortfall, and the cause of the remainder is unknown. That table furnishes V, J and clone size, whereas the DNA furnished D and trimming. This sample comprises more than 90,000 clones, about nine tenths of them detected only once. The ten largest account for about 1.5% of the sample.

The paper's findings and limits, for the study overall: Participants were mostly white British, with more females than males. The authors suggested clonal diversity may have been underestimated. Only five to seven AZD1222 recipients were SARS-CoV-2 seropositive at baseline, limiting conclusions about previously exposed vaccinees. After two AZD1222 doses, spike-specific TCR breadth and depth were significantly higher than at day 0 and than in MenACWY recipients. The whole spike protein was spanned by vaccine-associated CD4 TCRs, and dominant responses were seen in regions 160-218 and 743-854. In the small 56-69-year group, the increase in depth fell short of significance, most likely because of low power. Because no samples from the day 14 peak response were available, repertoires could be characterized only after the peak T cell response. Epitopes outside the regions mutated in the B.1.351 and B.1.1.7 variants were reportedly recognized by nearly half of the unique spike-specific TCRs.

CDR1 and CDR2, looked up from the germline V gene, are SNHLY and FYNNEI. Relative to germline, V is missing 7 bases and J is missing 2 bases, with 5 bases of the junction outside any gene match. The CDR3 sequence holds 14 residues, the cysteine and phenylalanine included. CDR3 DNA is the only sequence kept; it has 42 bases, read in frame from the first base. To note about this clone: Its antigen is not yet known. It has no much larger one-base neighbor in the sample; base qualities were not kept.

The time point label corresponds to: baseline before first vaccination. Vaccinee samples were obtained from the UK trials COV001 and COV002, which included a single-blind randomized controlled phase 2/3 trial of AZD1222 (ChAdOx1 nCoV-19) in healthy adults. For TCRbeta chain sequencing, PBMC samples from trial participants were taken at day 0 and at day 28 after the second dose. This receptor was taken from an adult in good health. Specimen: peripheral blood, collected on day 0 of AZD1222 vaccination. This chain is built from TRBV2 and TRBJ1-3; TRBD1 agrees with 7 junctional bases. The nucleotide sequence reads as follows: TGTGCCAGCACAATAGACAGGGCTGGAAACACCATATATTTT. Its coded protein is CASTIDRAGNTIYF. This CDR3, with the reference TRBV2 and TRBJ1-3 proteins standing in past its ends, gives the full variable domain EPEVTQTPSHQVTQMGQEVILRCVPISNHLYFYWYRQILGQKVEFLVSFYNNEISEKSEIFDDQFSVERPDGSNFTLKIRSTKLEDSAMYFCASTIDRAGNTIYFGEGSWLTVV.